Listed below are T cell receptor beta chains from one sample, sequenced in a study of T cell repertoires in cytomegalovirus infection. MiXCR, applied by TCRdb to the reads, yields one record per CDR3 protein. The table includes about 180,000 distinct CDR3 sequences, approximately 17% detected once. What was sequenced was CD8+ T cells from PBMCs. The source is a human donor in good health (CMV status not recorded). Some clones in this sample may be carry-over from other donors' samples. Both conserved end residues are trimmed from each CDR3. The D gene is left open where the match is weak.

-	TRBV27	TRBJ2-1	ASSLELPSSYNEQF
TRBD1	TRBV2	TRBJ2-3	ASSDRQGHRSTDTQY
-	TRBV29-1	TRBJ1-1	SVLRTDPEAF
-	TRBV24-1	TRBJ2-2	ATSDLQRSGRTGTGELF
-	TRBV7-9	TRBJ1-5	ASSASTPRDQPQH
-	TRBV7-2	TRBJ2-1	ASSHPTGRRDNEQF
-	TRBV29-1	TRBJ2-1	SVDDLAVSSYNEQF
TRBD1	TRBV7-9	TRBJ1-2	ASSVTGDRGYT
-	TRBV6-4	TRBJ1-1	ASTIRAGNTEAF
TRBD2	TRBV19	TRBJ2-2	ASRPPLAGPANTGELF
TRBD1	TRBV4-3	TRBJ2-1	ASSQDRTGKSNEQF
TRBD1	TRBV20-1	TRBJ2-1	SARYGTGNLEQF
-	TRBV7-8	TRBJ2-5	ASSLAYRQETQY
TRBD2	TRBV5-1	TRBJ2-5	ASSSTSGYQETQY
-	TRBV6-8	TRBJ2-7	ASSYGTPHSYEQY
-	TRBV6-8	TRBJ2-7	ASSKTGSEQY
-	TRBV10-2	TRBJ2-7	ASSEGGEQY
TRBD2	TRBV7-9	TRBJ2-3	ASSDLAGTITDTQY
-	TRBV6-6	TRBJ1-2	ASSYSGRLEGNYGYT
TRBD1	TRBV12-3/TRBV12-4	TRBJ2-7	ASSWGQSYEQY
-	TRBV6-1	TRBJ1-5	ASSDRDWGEPQH
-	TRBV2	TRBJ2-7	ASRVRSSYEQY
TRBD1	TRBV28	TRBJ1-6	ASSPLSAGGAYSPLH
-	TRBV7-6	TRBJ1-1	ASSANLAGEAF
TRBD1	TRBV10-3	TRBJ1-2	AISAAGTGVQIYGYT
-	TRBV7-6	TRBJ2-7	ASSSNPLSYEQY
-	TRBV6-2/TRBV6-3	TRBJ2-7	ASSGGTVISYEQY
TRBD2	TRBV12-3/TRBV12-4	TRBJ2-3	ASGLAGPDTQY
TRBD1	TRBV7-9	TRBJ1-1	ASSKQGAGEAF